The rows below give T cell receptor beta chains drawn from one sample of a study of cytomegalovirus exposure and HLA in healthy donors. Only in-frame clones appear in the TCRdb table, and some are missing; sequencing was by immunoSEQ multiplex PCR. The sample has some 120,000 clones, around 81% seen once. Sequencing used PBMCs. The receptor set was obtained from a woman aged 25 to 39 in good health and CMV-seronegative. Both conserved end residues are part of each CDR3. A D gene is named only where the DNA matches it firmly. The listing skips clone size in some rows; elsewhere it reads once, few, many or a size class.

cdr3_aa: CASRLTENYGYTF
cdr3_nt: TGCGCCAGCAGACTCACAGAGAACTATGGCTACACCTTC
clone_size: few
v_call: TRBV5-1
d_call: NA
j_call: TRBJ1-2

cdr3_aa: CASSTGQGYTF
cdr3_nt: TGTGCCAGTAGTACGGGACAGGGGTACACCTTC
clone_size: few
v_call: TRBV19
d_call: TRBD1
j_call: TRBJ1-2

cdr3_aa: CASSLVEYNEQFF
cdr3_nt: TGTGCCAGCAGCTTAGTTGAGTACAATGAGCAGTTCTTC
clone_size: few
v_call: TRBV7-2
d_call: NA
j_call: TRBJ2-1

cdr3_aa: CASSPRTGHYGYTF
cdr3_nt: TGTGCCAGCTCACCTCGGACAGGGCACTATGGCTACACCTTC
clone_size: NA
v_call: TRBV18
d_call: TRBD1
j_call: TRBJ1-2

cdr3_aa: CASSREAGDADTQYF
cdr3_nt: TGCGCCAGCAGCCGCGAAGCGGGAGACGCAGATACGCAGTATTTT
clone_size: NA
v_call: TRBV4-1
d_call: TRBD2
j_call: TRBJ2-3

cdr3_aa: CASRDSLYSNQPQHF
cdr3_nt: TGTGCCAGCAGGGACTCCCTCTATAGCAATCAGCCCCAGCATTTT
clone_size: NA
v_call: TRBV2
d_call: NA
j_call: TRBJ1-5

cdr3_aa: CASSAPGLAGAYEQYF
cdr3_nt: TGTGCCAGCAGTGCTCCGGGACTAGCGGGAGCCTACGAGCAGTACTTC
clone_size: NA
v_call: TRBV6-6
d_call: TRBD2
j_call: TRBJ2-7

cdr3_aa: CATRTGLTTGELFF
cdr3_nt: TGTGCCACCCGGACAGGGCTTACCACCGGGGAGCTGTTTTTT
clone_size: NA
v_call: TRBV27
d_call: TRBD1
j_call: TRBJ2-2

cdr3_aa: CASSLSGSGYEQYF
cdr3_nt: TGTGCCAGCAGCTTAAGCGGGAGCGGTTACGAGCAGTACTTC
clone_size: NA
v_call: TRBV7-8
d_call: TRBD2
j_call: TRBJ2-7

cdr3_aa: CASSIGLVSDEQFF
cdr3_nt: TGTGCCAGTAGTATTGGACTAGTCAGTGATGAGCAGTTCTTC
clone_size: NA
v_call: TRBV19
d_call: TRBD2
j_call: TRBJ2-1

cdr3_aa: CASSLVHGGSTDTQYF
cdr3_nt: TGTGCCAGCAGCTTAGTTCATGGCGGTAGCACAGATACGCAGTATTTT
clone_size: NA
v_call: TRBV7-8
d_call: NA
j_call: TRBJ2-3

cdr3_aa: CASSEKALGTDLNTQYF
cdr3_nt: TGTGCCAGCAGCGAAAAAGCTCTCGGGACAGACCTTAATACGCAGTATTTT
clone_size: NA
v_call: TRBV9
d_call: TRBD1
j_call: TRBJ2-3

cdr3_aa: CASTRTSGSRDTQYF
cdr3_nt: TGCGCCAGCACCCGGACTAGCGGGAGTAGAGATACGCAGTATTTT
clone_size: NA
v_call: TRBV5-1
d_call: TRBD2
j_call: TRBJ2-3

cdr3_aa: CASSWTSGSGETQYF
cdr3_nt: TGTGCCAGCAGCTGGACTAGCGGGAGCGGAGAGACCCAGTACTTC
clone_size: NA
v_call: TRBV7-9
d_call: TRBD2
j_call: TRBJ2-5

cdr3_aa: CAIYRVSGEQYF
cdr3_nt: TGTGCCATATACAGGGTTTCGGGCGAGCAGTACTTC
clone_size: NA
v_call: TRBV7-2
d_call: NA
j_call: TRBJ2-7

cdr3_aa: CASPRKGQGVETQYF
cdr3_nt: TGTGCCAGTCCCCGCAAGGGACAGGGTGTGGAGACCCAGTACTTC
clone_size: NA
v_call: TRBV2
d_call: TRBD1
j_call: TRBJ2-5

cdr3_aa: CASSLAGTSGTQETQYF
cdr3_nt: TGCGCCAGCAGCTTAGCTGGGACTAGCGGGACCCAAGAGACCCAGTACTTC
clone_size: NA
v_call: TRBV5-1
d_call: TRBD2
j_call: TRBJ2-5

cdr3_aa: CASSPGTGVGEQYF
cdr3_nt: TGTGCCAGCAGCCCGGGGACAGGGGTCGGCGAGCAGTACTTC
clone_size: NA
v_call: TRBV27
d_call: TRBD1
j_call: TRBJ2-7

cdr3_aa: CASSFQISGGSYEQYF
cdr3_nt: TGTGCCAGCAGCTTTCAAATTAGCGGGGGTTCCTACGAGCAGTACTTC
clone_size: few
v_call: TRBV11-2
d_call: TRBD2
j_call: TRBJ2-7

cdr3_aa: CASSPPHSGANVPTF
cdr3_nt: TGTGCCAGCAGCCCACCGCATAGTGGGGCCAACGTCCCGACTTTC
clone_size: NA
v_call: TRBV7-3
d_call: NA
j_call: TRBJ2-6

cdr3_aa: CASSSGDTSTDTQYF
cdr3_nt: TGTGCCAGCAGTTCCGGGGACACCAGCACAGATACGCAGTATTTT
clone_size: NA
v_call: TRBV6-5
d_call: NA
j_call: TRBJ2-3

cdr3_aa: CASSAPRDMAVYEQYF
cdr3_nt: TGTGCCAGCAGTGCCCCCCGGGACATGGCGGTTTACGAGCAGTACTTC
clone_size: NA
v_call: TRBV28
d_call: NA
j_call: TRBJ2-7

cdr3_aa: CASLAGGAGNTEAFF
cdr3_nt: TGTGCCAGTCTGGCCGGAGGAGCAGGGAACACTGAAGCTTTCTTT
clone_size: NA
v_call: TRBV28
d_call: NA
j_call: TRBJ1-1

cdr3_aa: CSVEERDRGSNEQYF
cdr3_nt: TGCAGCGTTGAAGAGAGGGACAGGGGAAGCAACGAGCAGTACTTC
clone_size: few
v_call: TRBV29-1
d_call: TRBD1
j_call: TRBJ2-7

cdr3_aa: CASSLAREITEAFF
cdr3_nt: TGTGCCAGCAGCTTAGCCAGGGAAATAACTGAAGCTTTCTTT
clone_size: NA
v_call: TRBV11-1
d_call: NA
j_call: TRBJ1-1

cdr3_aa: CASSPNRVGTEAFF
cdr3_nt: TGTGCCAGCTCACCGAACAGGGTTGGCACTGAAGCTTTCTTT
clone_size: few
v_call: TRBV18
d_call: NA
j_call: TRBJ1-1

cdr3_aa: CASSLVSSQETQYF
cdr3_nt: TGTGCCAGCAGCTTAGTAAGCTCCCAAGAGACCCAGTACTTC
clone_size: NA
v_call: TRBV7-6
d_call: NA
j_call: TRBJ2-5

cdr3_aa: CATSRDGKGSTDTQYF
cdr3_nt: TGTGCCACCAGCAGAGATGGAAAGGGGTCGACAGATACGCAGTATTTT
clone_size: once
v_call: TRBV15
d_call: NA
j_call: TRBJ2-3

cdr3_aa: CASSPRTGYNEQFF
cdr3_nt: TGTGCTAGCAGCCCCCGGACAGGCTACAATGAGCAGTTCTTC
clone_size: NA
v_call: TRBV7-7
d_call: TRBD1
j_call: TRBJ2-1

cdr3_aa: CASSVEASGNALNTQYF
cdr3_nt: TGTGCCAGCAGCGTAGAGGCTAGCGGGAACGCTTTGAATACGCAGTATTTT
clone_size: NA
v_call: TRBV9
d_call: TRBD2
j_call: TRBJ2-3

cdr3_aa: CASSAVPTRAKNIQYF
cdr3_nt: TGTGCCAGCAGCGCAGTTCCAACCAGAGCCAAAAACATTCAGTACTTC
clone_size: once
v_call: TRBV9
d_call: NA
j_call: TRBJ2-4

cdr3_aa: CASSSYDGDTGDTQYF
cdr3_nt: TGTGCCAGCAGTTCGTATGACGGAGACACAGGGGATACGCAGTATTTT
clone_size: NA
v_call: TRBV28
d_call: NA
j_call: TRBJ2-3

cdr3_aa: CASSTRQGRAEAFF
cdr3_nt: TGCGCCAGCAGCACTCGGCAGGGGAGGGCTGAAGCTTTCTTT
clone_size: NA
v_call: TRBV5-1
d_call: NA
j_call: TRBJ1-1

cdr3_aa: CASGRGGTYEQYF
cdr3_nt: TGCGCCAGCGGTAGGGGGGGGACCTACGAGCAGTACTTC
clone_size: NA
v_call: TRBV5-1
d_call: NA
j_call: TRBJ2-7

cdr3_aa: CASSSYNEQFF
cdr3_nt: TGTGCCAGCAGCTCGTACAATGAGCAGTTCTTC
clone_size: NA
v_call: TRBV28
d_call: NA
j_call: TRBJ2-1

cdr3_aa: CASRAGLPF
cdr3_nt: TGCGCCAGCAGGGCGGGACTACCTTTC
clone_size: NA
v_call: TRBV10-1
d_call: TRBD2
j_call: TRBJ2-4

cdr3_aa: CASSPARSSGNTIYF
cdr3_nt: TGTGCCAGCTCACCGGCCAGAAGCTCTGGAAACACCATATATTTT
clone_size: NA
v_call: TRBV18
d_call: NA
j_call: TRBJ1-3

cdr3_aa: CSSSSMLGGSYEQYF
cdr3_nt: TGTTCCAGCAGCTCGATGTTAGGGGGCTCCTACGAGCAGTACTTC
clone_size: NA
v_call: TRBV7-9
d_call: NA
j_call: TRBJ2-7

cdr3_aa: CASSRTGVTEAFF
cdr3_nt: TGTGCCAGCAGTCGGACAGGGGTTACTGAAGCTTTCTTT
clone_size: NA
v_call: TRBV2
d_call: TRBD1
j_call: TRBJ1-1

cdr3_aa: CASSFPGGRVDTQYF
cdr3_nt: TGTGCCAGCAGCTTTCCTGGAGGGAGGGTAGATACGCAGTATTTT
clone_size: NA
v_call: TRBV5-4
d_call: TRBD2
j_call: TRBJ2-3

cdr3_aa: CASGGGNTEAFF
cdr3_nt: TGTGCCAGCGGGGGGGGGAACACTGAAGCTTTCTTT
clone_size: once
v_call: TRBV2
d_call: NA
j_call: TRBJ1-1

cdr3_aa: CAISGSGQGAPSTDTQYF
cdr3_nt: TGTGCCATCAGTGGTTCCGGGCAGGGGGCGCCCAGCACAGATACGCAGTATTTT
clone_size: NA
v_call: TRBV10-3
d_call: TRBD1
j_call: TRBJ2-3

cdr3_aa: CATSRADGQGYEQYF
cdr3_nt: TGTGCCACCAGCAGAGCAGATGGACAGGGCTACGAGCAGTACTTC
clone_size: NA
v_call: TRBV15
d_call: TRBD1
j_call: TRBJ2-7

cdr3_aa: CASSYDRNTEAFF
cdr3_nt: TGTGCCAGCAGTTACGACAGGAACACTGAAGCTTTCTTT
clone_size: NA
v_call: TRBV6-5
d_call: NA
j_call: TRBJ1-1

cdr3_aa: CASSQTGTGIYEQYF
cdr3_nt: TGTGCCAGCAGCCAAACCGGGACAGGGATATACGAGCAGTACTTC
clone_size: NA
v_call: TRBV14
d_call: TRBD1
j_call: TRBJ2-7

cdr3_aa: CAISEGGSSAQYF
cdr3_nt: TGTGCCATCAGTGAGGGCGGTTCTTCGGCCCAGTACTTC
clone_size: NA
v_call: TRBV10-3
d_call: NA
j_call: TRBJ2-5

cdr3_aa: CASSTPTDQETQYF
cdr3_nt: TGTGCCAGCAGCACCCCGACAGACCAAGAGACCCAGTACTTC
clone_size: NA
v_call: TRBV5-4
d_call: NA
j_call: TRBJ2-5

cdr3_aa: CASSERTGGTDTQYF
cdr3_nt: TGCGCCAGCAGTGAGAGGACAGGGGGCACAGATACGCAGTATTTT
clone_size: NA
v_call: TRBV10-1
d_call: TRBD1
j_call: TRBJ2-3

cdr3_aa: CASSVRLVPHEQFF
cdr3_nt: TGTGCCAGCAGCGTCCGACTCGTTCCGCATGAGCAGTTCTTC
clone_size: NA
v_call: TRBV9
d_call: NA
j_call: TRBJ2-1

cdr3_aa: CASSYRDSPYEQYF
cdr3_nt: TGTGCCAGCAGCTACCGGGACAGTCCCTACGAGCAGTACTTC
clone_size: NA
v_call: TRBV5-6
d_call: TRBD1
j_call: TRBJ2-7

cdr3_aa: CASSSGLAGGVESTDTQYF
cdr3_nt: TGCGCCAGCAGCTCCGGACTAGCGGGGGGGGTCGAGAGCACAGATACGCAGTATTTT
clone_size: NA
v_call: TRBV5-1
d_call: TRBD2
j_call: TRBJ2-3